This T cell receptor (beta chain) was observed in a study of cytomegalovirus exposure and HLA in healthy donors. Concerning this clone itself: Its matching antigen is unknown.

The primer mix had 60 Vbeta and 13 Jbeta primers. Generated by immunoSEQ multiplex PCR, the TCRdb table keeps only in-frame clones and is missing some. This sample has some 150,000 clones, with approximately 80% found just once. The J segment lost 4 bases and the V segment lost 4 bases, leaving 4 bases of the junction unmatched. Germline V CDR1 and CDR2: SQVTM, ANQGSEA. The length of the CDR3 is 13 residues. Whole-study results and caveats: Presence/absence analyses assumed roughly uniform sequencing depth across donors, which may not hold. Researchers left out some V segments, among them TRBV6-2 and TRBV6-3, as indistinguishable. In a later analysis, most CMV-associated TCR beta chains appeared HLA-restricted.

The TCR sequence derives from a man aged 25 to 40 in good health and CMV-seropositive. The sequenced material came from PBMCs. V usage is TRBV29-1 and J usage is TRBJ2-3; 8 bases fit TRBD1. The chain's CDR3 is CSVARGRADTQYF. In nucleotides, the CDR3 is TGCAGCGTTGCCAGGGGGCGGGCAGATACGCAGTATTTT.